This TCR beta chain comes out of a study of post-analysis software for immune sequencing data. Study-wide findings and caveats: Controls showed lower frequencies than patients for roughly five TRBV segments, and TRBV5-6, TRBV5-1 and TRBV20-1 were among these. A significant reduction in normalized Chao1 diversity was observed in multiple sclerosis patients versus controls.

CDR3 length: 17 residues. The V and J ends lost 1 base and 5 bases, in that order; junction bases with no gene match: 11. Germline assignment: CDR1 MGHRA and CDR2 YSYEKL. Unique molecular identifiers featured in each of the TCR beta cDNA libraries. A single record per CDR3 protein comes from TCRdb applying MiXCR to the PCR reads. The sample holds 380,000 or so distinct CDR3 sequences, approximately 33% seen once. For this clonotype: Its antigen is not known.

The sequenced sample consisted of blood. This receptor was obtained from a girl aged 10-17 years with multiple sclerosis. This chain joins TRBV4-1 and TRBJ2-5; TRBD2 matches at 9 bases. CDR3 region: CASSQGGLAGLRETQYF. The CDR3 region has the DNA TGCGCCAGCAGCCAAGGGGGGCTAGCGGGGCTCCGGGAGACCCAGTACTTC.